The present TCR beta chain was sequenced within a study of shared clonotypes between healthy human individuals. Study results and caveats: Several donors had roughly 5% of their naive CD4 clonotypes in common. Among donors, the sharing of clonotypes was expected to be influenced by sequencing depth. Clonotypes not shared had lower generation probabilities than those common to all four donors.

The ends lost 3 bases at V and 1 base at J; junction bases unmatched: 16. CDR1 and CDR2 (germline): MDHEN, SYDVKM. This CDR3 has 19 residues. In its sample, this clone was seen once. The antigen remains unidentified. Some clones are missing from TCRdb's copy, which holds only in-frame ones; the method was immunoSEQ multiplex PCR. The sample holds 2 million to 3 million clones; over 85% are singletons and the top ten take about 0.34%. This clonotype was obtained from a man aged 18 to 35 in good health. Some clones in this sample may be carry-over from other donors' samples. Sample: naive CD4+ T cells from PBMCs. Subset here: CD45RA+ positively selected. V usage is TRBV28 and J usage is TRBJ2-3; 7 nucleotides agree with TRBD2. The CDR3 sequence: CASSFPPFGGRARTDTQYF. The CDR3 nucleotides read TGTGCCAGCAGTTTCCCGCCGTTTGGTGGGAGGGCTCGCACAGATACGCAGTATTTT.